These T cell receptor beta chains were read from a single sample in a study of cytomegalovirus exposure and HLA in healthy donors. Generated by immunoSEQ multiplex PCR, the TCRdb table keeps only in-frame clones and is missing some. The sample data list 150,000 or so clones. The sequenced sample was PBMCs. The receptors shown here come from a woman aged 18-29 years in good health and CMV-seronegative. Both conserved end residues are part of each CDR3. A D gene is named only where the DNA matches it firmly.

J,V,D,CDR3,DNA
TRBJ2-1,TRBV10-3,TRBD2,CAISERGLAAGVYNEQFF,TGTGCCATCAGTGAGCGGGGGCTGGCAGCGGGAGTCTACAATGAGCAGTTCTTC
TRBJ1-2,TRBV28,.,CASSPGTYNGYTF,TGTGCCAGCAGTCCTGGGACATATAATGGCTACACCTTC
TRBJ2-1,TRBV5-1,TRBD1,CASSPPRTGNLNEQFF,TGCGCCAGCAGCCCTCCAAGGACAGGTAATCTCAATGAGCAGTTCTTC
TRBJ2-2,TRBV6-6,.,CASSYSTTGELFF,TGTGCCAGCAGTTACTCGACAACCGGGGAGCTGTTTTTT
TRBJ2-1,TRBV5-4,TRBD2,CALRLAGSDEQFF,TGTGCCTTGAGACTAGCGGGATCGGATGAGCAGTTCTTC
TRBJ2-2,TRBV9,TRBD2,CASSDGAGGPTGELFF,TGTGCCAGCAGCGACGGGGCGGGAGGCCCCACCGGGGAGCTGTTTTTT
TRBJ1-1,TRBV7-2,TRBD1,CASSFRQGAATEAFF,TGTGCCAGCAGCTTTAGACAGGGAGCGGCCACTGAAGCTTTCTTT
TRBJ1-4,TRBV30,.,CAWSARAHEKLFF,TGTGCCTGGAGTGCCAGGGCTCATGAAAAACTGTTTTTT
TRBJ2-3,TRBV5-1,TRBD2,CASSPRVAGGGTDTQYF,TGCGCCAGCAGCCCCCGGGTTGCGGGAGGGGGCACAGATACGCAGTATTTT
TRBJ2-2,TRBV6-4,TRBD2,CAKGGGRGAGELFF,TGTGCCAAAGGGGGCGGGAGGGGGGCCGGGGAGCTGTTTTTT
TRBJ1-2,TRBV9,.,CASSVGGEGYTF,TGTGCCAGCAGCGTAGGCGGGGAAGGCTACACCTTC
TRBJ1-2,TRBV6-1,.,CASRPGFQSGYTF,TGTGCCAGCAGACCGGGTTTTCAATCGGGCTACACCTTC
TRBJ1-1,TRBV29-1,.,CSVEDRGTEAFF,TGCAGCGTTGAAGATCGAGGCACTGAAGCTTTCTTT
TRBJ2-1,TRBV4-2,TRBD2,CASSQGAGGPLNEQFF,TGTGCCAGCAGCCAGGGAGCGGGAGGGCCCTTGAATGAGCAGTTCTTC
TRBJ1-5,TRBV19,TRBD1,CASSLTGARQPQHF,TGTGCCAGTAGTTTAACAGGGGCCCGTCAGCCCCAGCATTTT
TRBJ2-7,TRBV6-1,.,CASIPSPTGNYEQYF,TGTGCCAGCATCCCCAGCCCGACCGGGAACTACGAGCAGTACTTC
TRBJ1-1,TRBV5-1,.,CASSLVRGDTEAFF,TGCGCCAGCAGCTTGGTTAGGGGCGACACTGAAGCTTTCTTT
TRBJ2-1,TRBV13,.,CASSFGTQYNEQFF,TGTGCCAGCAGCTTCGGGACACAGTACAATGAGCAGTTCTTC
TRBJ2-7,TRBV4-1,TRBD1,CASSQAQTGSEQYF,TGCGCCAGCAGCCAAGCGCAGACAGGGAGTGAGCAGTACTTC
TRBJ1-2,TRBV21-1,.,CASTIKRDGYTF,TGTGCCAGCACCATCAAGCGTGATGGCTACACCTTC
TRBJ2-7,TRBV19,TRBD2,CASSTPGLAGYEQYF,TGTGCCAGTAGCACCCCGGGACTAGCGGGCTACGAGCAGTACTTC
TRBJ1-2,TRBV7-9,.,CASSLGQGTNYGYTF,TGTGCCAGCAGCTTAGGCCAGGGTACTAACTATGGCTACACCTTC
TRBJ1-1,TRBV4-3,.,CASSQERGTEAFF,TGCGCCAGCAGCCAAGAGCGAGGGACTGAAGCTTTCTTT
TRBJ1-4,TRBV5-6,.,CASSLWGPTNEKLFF,TGTGCCAGCAGCTTATGGGGGCCAACTAATGAAAAACTGTTTTTT
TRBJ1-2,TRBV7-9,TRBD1,CASSGQANYGYTF,TGTGCCAGCTCGGGACAGGCTAACTATGGCTACACCTTC
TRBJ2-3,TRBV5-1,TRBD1,CASSLDRDRPTDTQYF,TGCGCCAGCAGCTTGGACCGGGACAGGCCTACAGATACGCAGTATTTT
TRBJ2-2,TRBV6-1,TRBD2,CASSWASGTGELFF,TGTGCCAGCAGTTGGGCTAGCGGCACCGGGGAGCTGTTTTTT
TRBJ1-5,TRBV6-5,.,CASSPGQINQPQHF,TGTGCCAGCAGCCCCGGACAGATTAATCAGCCCCAGCATTTT
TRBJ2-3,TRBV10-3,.,CAISPRGNTDTQYF,TGTGCCATCAGCCCAAGAGGGAACACAGATACGCAGTATTTT
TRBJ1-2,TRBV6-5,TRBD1,CASSYEQGAYYGYTF,TGTGCCAGCAGTTACGAGCAGGGGGCATACTATGGCTACACCTTC
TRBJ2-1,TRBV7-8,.,CASSLEFLGASNEQFF,TGTGCCAGCAGCTTAGAGTTCCTTGGAGCTAGCAATGAGCAGTTCTTC
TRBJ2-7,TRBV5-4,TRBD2,CASSGGTSQIPHEQYF,TGTGCCAGCAGCGGGGGGACTAGTCAGATCCCCCACGAGCAGTACTTC
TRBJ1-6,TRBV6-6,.,CASSYAQDYDSPLHF,TGTGCCAGCAGTTACGCACAGGATTATGATTCACCCCTCCACTTT
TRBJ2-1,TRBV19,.,CASSIGQGVSEQFF,TGTGCCAGTAGTATAGGGCAGGGTGTATCTGAGCAGTTCTTC
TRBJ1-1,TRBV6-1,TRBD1,CASSRDRGQNTEAFF,TGTGCCAGCAGTAGGGACAGGGGGCAGAACACTGAAGCTTTCTTT
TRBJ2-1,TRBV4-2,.,CASSQAPRNEQFF,TGTGCCAGCAGCCAAGCTCCTAGGAATGAGCAGTTCTTC
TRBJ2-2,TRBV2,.,CASGARGGPGELFF,TGTGCCAGCGGCGCTAGAGGGGGACCCGGGGAGCTGTTTTTT
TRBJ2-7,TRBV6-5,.,CASRGAGTAKNEQYF,TGTGCCAGCAGGGGGGCCGGGACCGCCAAGAACGAGCAGTACTTC
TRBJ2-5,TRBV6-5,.,CASSYQGKETQYF,TGTGCCAGCAGTTACCAGGGTAAAGAGACCCAGTACTTC